These T cell receptor beta chains were read from a single sample in a study of T-cell memory formation after mild COVID-19. TCRdb reprocessed the 5' RACE reads with MiXCR, giving one entry per CDR3 protein. The sample consists of some 45,000 distinct CDR3 sequences, roughly 27% of them appearing once. Sequenced: PBMCs or a T cell subset sorted from them (not recorded which). The receptor set was obtained from a man aged 18 to 35 who had mild COVID-19 (a few samples of this study predate the infection). Cell type and time point are not known. The CDR3 runs from the conserved cysteine through the conserved F or W. The D gene is left open where the match is weak. A row's size may be missing; if present it is once, few, many or a size class.

v_gene	d_gene	j_gene	abundance	CDR3nt	CDR3aa
TRBV29-1	TRBD2	TRBJ2-1	many	TGCAGCGTTGATGTCGCTAGCGGGGGGGCAAGCTACAATGAGCAGTTCTTC	CSVDVASGGASYNEQFF
TRBV4-1	.	TRBJ2-3	.	TGCGCCAGCAGCCAAGTTCACCTTAGCACAGATACGCAGTATTTT	CASSQVHLSTDTQYF
TRBV4-1	TRBD1	TRBJ2-5	.	TGCGCCAGCAGTTATCCGGGACAGGGGGAAGAGACCCAGTACTTC	CASSYPGQGEETQYF
TRBV7-2	TRBD1	TRBJ1-1	.	TGTGCCAGCAACAAGGTCGGGACAGGGTCTGGTGAGGAGGAAGCTTTCTTT	CASNKVGTGSGEEEAFF
TRBV27	TRBD2	TRBJ2-7	.	TGTGCCAGCAGCCCCGGGAGCGGGACGAGAGAGCAGTACTTC	CASSPGSGTREQYF
TRBV20-1	.	TRBJ2-1	.	TGCAGTGCTAGAGAGTTTGGGGGTTACAATGAGCAGTTCTTC	CSAREFGGYNEQFF
TRBV11-2	TRBD2	TRBJ2-7	few	TGTGCCAGCAGCCCACGGGACTATACCTACGAGCAGTACTTC	CASSPRDYTYEQYF
TRBV7-9	.	TRBJ2-1	.	TGTGCCAGCAGCCCAAGGGCAGGGATCAGTGAGCAGTTCTTC	CASSPRAGISEQFF
TRBV7-9	.	TRBJ1-1	.	TGTGCCAGCAGCTTCGTAGGGGTGAACACTGAAGCTTTCTTT	CASSFVGVNTEAFF
TRBV4-1	.	TRBJ1-1	.	TGCGCCAGCAGTGCAAGGGCCCGGGGAATATTGGCGGAAGCTTTCTTT	CASSARARGILAEAFF
TRBV7-2	TRBD2	TRBJ2-1	few	TGTGCCAGCAGCTCCTTTAGCGGGGGGACTGGCGAGCAGTTCTTC	CASSSFSGGTGEQFF
TRBV20-1	.	TRBJ1-2	.	TGCAGTGCTAGAGACCCAGACTACACCTTC	CSARDPDYTF
TRBV9	.	TRBJ1-1	few	TGTGCCAGCAGCGTAGAAGGGGTTGGCACTGAAGCTTTCTTT	CASSVEGVGTEAFF
TRBV2	TRBD1	TRBJ1-1	few	TGTGCCGGACAGGAGGCCACTGAAGCTTTCTTT	CAGQEATEAFF
TRBV5-6	.	TRBJ1-5	.	TGTGCCAGCAGCTTGGGGCAGGGGATCACGCCCCAGCATTTT	CASSLGQGITPQHF
TRBV12-3/TRBV12-4	.	TRBJ2-5	.	TGTGCGAGCAGTGGGCAGGGGACCCAGTACTTC	CASSGQGTQYF
TRBV27	TRBD1	TRBJ2-7	.	TGTGCCAGCAGCTACGGGGGACAGGGAGACGACGAGCAGTACTTC	CASSYGGQGDDEQYF
TRBV29-1	.	TRBJ2-3	few	TGCAGCGTTGACGCAGGGACAGATACGCAGTATTTT	CSVDAGTDTQYF
TRBV7-9	.	TRBJ2-3	.	TGTGCCAGCAGCTTGGGGTCCCGCAGCCCCACAGATACGCAGTATTTT	CASSLGSRSPTDTQYF
TRBV10-3	.	TRBJ2-2	.	TGTGCCATCGGGATGAGGGGTAACACCGGGGAGCTGTTTTTT	CAIGMRGNTGELFF
TRBV7-9	.	TRBJ2-3	once	TGTGCCAGCAGCTTTTCTGGTACGCAGTATTTT	CASSFSGTQYF
TRBV20-1	TRBD1	TRBJ2-1	many	TGCAGTGCTAGAGATAACCAGGGGGCATGGAATGAGCAGTTCTTC	CSARDNQGAWNEQFF
TRBV6-2/TRBV6-3	.	TRBJ2-1	few	TGTGCCAGCAGTTACAGGGAATGGCGTGAGCAGTTCTTC	CASSYREWREQFF
TRBV10-3	.	TRBJ1-2	once	TGTGCCATCAGTGAGCCTGACAGACCTTCAGGTGATATCTATGGCTACACCTTC	CAISEPDRPSGDIYGYTF
TRBV6-5	.	TRBJ2-2	.	TGTGCCAGCAGTCTGACCGGCCCGAACACCGGGGAGCTGTTTTTT	CASSLTGPNTGELFF
TRBV4-3	TRBD2	TRBJ2-5	.	TGCGCCAGCAGCCTCGGACTAGAAGAGACCCAGTACTTC	CASSLGLEETQYF